The sample holds a few counts of the clone carrying this T cell receptor (beta chain). The antigen remains unidentified. This sample was taken from a study of human T cells and chemical hapten exposure. Looking at the study overall: Patients, mostly women, had alopecia areata, alopecia totalis or alopecia universalis. Study observations and caveats: No alteration of TCRs above 1 in 1000 frequency was seen with DPC sensitization. The study found expanded TCRs formed significantly more large CDR3 similarity clusters than controls.

Each cDNA molecule in the library carried unique molecular identifiers. TCRdb processed the RACE reads anew with MiXCR; each CDR3 protein has one entry. The sample contains about 250,000 distinct CDR3 sequences, approximately 7.5% of which appear only once. This CDR3 is built from 17 residues. Germline V gene data show CDR1 as WSHSY and CDR2 as SAAADI. Trimming cost V 4 bases and J 5 bases; bases outside gene matches: 6. Time point indicated: pre-sensitization, week 0. The treatment was: therapeutic diphenylcyclopropenone sensitization with weekly scalp DPC. The chain has TRBV10-2 and TRBJ2-1, with 15 positions matching TRBD2. The sequence came from a man between 18 and 35 years old with alopecia areata. Some clones in this sample may be carry-over from other donors' samples. The starting material was whole blood, obtained in connection with sensitization to the hapten diphenylcyclopropenone (DPC). CDR3 loop: CASSGTSGGAVNNEQFF. The CDR3 bases are TGCGCCAGCAGTGGGACTAGCGGGGGGGCCGTTAACAATGAGCAGTTCTTC.